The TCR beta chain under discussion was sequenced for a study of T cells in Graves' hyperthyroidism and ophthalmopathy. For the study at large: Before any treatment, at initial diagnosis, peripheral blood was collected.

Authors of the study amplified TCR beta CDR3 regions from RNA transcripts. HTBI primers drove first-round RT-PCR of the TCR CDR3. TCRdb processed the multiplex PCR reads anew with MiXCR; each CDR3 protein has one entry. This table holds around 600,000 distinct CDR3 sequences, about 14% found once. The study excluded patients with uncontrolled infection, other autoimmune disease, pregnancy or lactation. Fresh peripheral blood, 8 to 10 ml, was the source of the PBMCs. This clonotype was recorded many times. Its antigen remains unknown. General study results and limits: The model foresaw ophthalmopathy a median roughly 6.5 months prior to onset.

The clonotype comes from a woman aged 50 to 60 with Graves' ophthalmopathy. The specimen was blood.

CDR3 in DNA: TGTGCCAGCGCAGCGTACATCTCCTACGAGCAGTACTTC. Its protein product is CASAAYISYEQYF. The chain is built from TRBV2 and TRBJ2-7, with D hard to call. Germline assignment: CDR1 SNHLY and CDR2 FYNNEI. V gave up 8 bases and J gave up 0 bases, with 11 bases separating them. This CDR3 contains 13 residues.